This T cell receptor (beta chain) was recorded in a study of early T cells in non-severe SARS-CoV-2 infection. Concerning this clonotype itself: One end of the junction fails to match germline, which may point to a read error.

The CDR3 contains 17 residues. TCRdb fed the 5' RACE reads into MiXCR, producing one record per CDR3 protein. The sample consists of approximately 98,000 distinct CDR3 sequences, over 10% of them appearing once. Material for sequencing was whole blood. The chain has TRBV12-3 or TRBV12-4 and TRBJ2-1; TRBD2 matches at 7 bases. The source is an adult who was a healthcare worker with PCR-confirmed SARS-CoV-2 infection or an uninfected control (not recorded which). DNA of the CDR3: TGTGCCAGCAGTTTTGGGGCCTGGGGTAGCGGGTACAGTGAGCAGTTCTTC. This encodes CASSFGAWGSGYSEQFF.